These T cell receptor beta chains were read from a single sample in a study of blood T cell repertoires in COVID-19. Profiled with immunoSEQ multiplex PCR; TCRdb holds only in-frame clones, not every one. This table holds around 250,000 clones, 85% to 90% found once. Sequencing was carried out using peripheral blood. These receptors came from a man aged 55-75 years with acute or convalescent COVID-19. CDR3s include the opening cysteine and the closing phenylalanine or tryptophan. Not every row has a clone size; where given, it reads once, few, many or a size class.

- 15 TRBV6-1 CASSDSGRAVGELFF
- 14 TRBV27 CASGSPGWRNTIYF
- 16 TRBV28 CASSLAGLAVGGELFF
- 16 TRBV28 CASSPETGTSIDTQYF
- 17 TRBV28 CASSLSPIQGISEKLFF
- 14 TRBV19 CASSIRLEWYEQYF
- 15 TRBV2 CASRRTSGSTGELFF
- 12 TRBV27 CASSPYRGEAFF
- 15 TRBV7-9 CASSNGAGGLETQYF
few 17 TRBV7-6 CASSWREAPGMTDTQYF
- 13 TRBV10-3 CATWDRAGQPQHF
many 13 TRBV30 CAWSVGGRNEAFF
- 16 TRBV9 CASSSRAGRGGGELFF
- 14 TRBV5-1 CASSLGGADQPQHF
- 14 TRBV7-8 CASSSGQYNSPLHF
- 13 TRBV9 CASSVDRRDTQYF